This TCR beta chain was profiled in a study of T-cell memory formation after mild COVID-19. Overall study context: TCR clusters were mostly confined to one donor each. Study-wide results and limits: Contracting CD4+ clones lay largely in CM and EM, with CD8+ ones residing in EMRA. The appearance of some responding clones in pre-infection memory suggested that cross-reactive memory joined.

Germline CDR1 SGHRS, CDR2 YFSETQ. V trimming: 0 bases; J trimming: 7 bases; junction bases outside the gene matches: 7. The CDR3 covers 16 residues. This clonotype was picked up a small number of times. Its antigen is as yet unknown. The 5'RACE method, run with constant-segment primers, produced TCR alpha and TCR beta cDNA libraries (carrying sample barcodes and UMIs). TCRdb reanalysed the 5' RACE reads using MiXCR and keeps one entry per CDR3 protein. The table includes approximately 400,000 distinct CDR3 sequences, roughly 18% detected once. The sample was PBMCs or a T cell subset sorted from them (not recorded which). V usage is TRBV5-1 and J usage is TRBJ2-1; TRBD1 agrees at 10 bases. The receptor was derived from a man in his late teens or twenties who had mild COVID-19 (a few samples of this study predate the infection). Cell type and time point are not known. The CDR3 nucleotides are TGCGCCAGCAGCTTGGACGGGGACAGGGGAACGAATGAGCAGTTCTTC. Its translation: CASSLDGDRGTNEQFF. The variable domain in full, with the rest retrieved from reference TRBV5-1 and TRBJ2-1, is KAGVTQTPRYLIKTRGQQVTLSCSPISGHRSVSWYQQTPGQGLQFLFEYFSETQRNKGNFPGRFSGRQFSNSRSEMNVSTLELGDSALYLCASSLDGDRGTNEQFFGPGTRLTVL.